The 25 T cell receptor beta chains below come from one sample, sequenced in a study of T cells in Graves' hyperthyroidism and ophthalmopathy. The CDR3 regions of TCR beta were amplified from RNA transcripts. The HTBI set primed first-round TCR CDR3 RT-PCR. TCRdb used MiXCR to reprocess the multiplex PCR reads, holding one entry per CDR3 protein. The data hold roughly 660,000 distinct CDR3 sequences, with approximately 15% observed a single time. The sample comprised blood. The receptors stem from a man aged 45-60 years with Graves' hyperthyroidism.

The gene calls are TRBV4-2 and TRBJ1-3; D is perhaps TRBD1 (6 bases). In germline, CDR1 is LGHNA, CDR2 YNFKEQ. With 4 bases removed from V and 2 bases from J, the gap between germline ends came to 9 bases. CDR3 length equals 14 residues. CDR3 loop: CASSPGTTGNTIYF. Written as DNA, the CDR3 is TGTGCCAGCAGCCCCGGGACAACTGGAAACACCATATATTTT.

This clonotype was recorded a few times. DNA for the CDR3: TGTGCCAGCGGGGTGGAATACAATGAGCAGTTCTTC. Translated: CASGVEYNEQFF. The chain has TRBV6-5 and TRBJ2-1; the D is unclear. CDR1 MNHEY and CDR2 SVGAGI come from the germline V gene. The CDR3 covers 12 residues. The V end was cut by 8 bases, the J end by 4 bases, with 9 bases between.

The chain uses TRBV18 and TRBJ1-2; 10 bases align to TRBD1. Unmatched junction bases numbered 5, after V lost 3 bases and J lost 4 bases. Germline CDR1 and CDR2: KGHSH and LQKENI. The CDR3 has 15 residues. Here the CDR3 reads CASSPTGQGSYGYTF. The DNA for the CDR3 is TGTGCCAGCTCACCTACGGGACAGGGGAGCTATGGCTACACCTTC.

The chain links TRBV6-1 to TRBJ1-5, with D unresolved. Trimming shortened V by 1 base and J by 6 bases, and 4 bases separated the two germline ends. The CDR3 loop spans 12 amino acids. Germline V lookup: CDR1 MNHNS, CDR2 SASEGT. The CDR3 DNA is TGTGCCAGCAGTGAAGAAGGTCAGCCCCAGCATTTT. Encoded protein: CASSEEGQPQHF.

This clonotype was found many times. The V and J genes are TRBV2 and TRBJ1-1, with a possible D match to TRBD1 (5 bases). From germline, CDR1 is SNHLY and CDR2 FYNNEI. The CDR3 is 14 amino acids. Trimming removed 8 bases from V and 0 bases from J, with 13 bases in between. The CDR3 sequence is CASGEGRMNTEAFF. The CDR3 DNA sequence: TGTGCCAGCGGGGAGGGACGGATGAACACTGAAGCTTTCTTT.

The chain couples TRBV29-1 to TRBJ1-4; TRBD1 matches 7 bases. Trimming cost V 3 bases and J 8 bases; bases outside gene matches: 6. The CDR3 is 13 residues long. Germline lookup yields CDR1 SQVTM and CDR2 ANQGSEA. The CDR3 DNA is TGCAGCGTTGAGGGGACAGAGAGCGAAAAACTGTTTTTT. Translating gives CSVEGTESEKLFF. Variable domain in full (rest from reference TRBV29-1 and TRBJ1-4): SAVISQKPSRDICQRGTSLTIQCQVDSQVTMMFWYRQQPGQSLTLIATANQGSEATYESGFVIDKFPISRPNLTFSTLTVSNMSPEDSSIYLCSVEGTESEKLFFGSGTQLSVL.

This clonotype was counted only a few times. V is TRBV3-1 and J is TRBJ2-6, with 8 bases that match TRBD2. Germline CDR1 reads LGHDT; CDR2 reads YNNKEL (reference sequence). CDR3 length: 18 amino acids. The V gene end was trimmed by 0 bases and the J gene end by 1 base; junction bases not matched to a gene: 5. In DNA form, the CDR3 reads TGTGCCAGCAGCCAAGATGTCGGGGGGGCTTCTGGGGCCAACGTCCTGACTTTC. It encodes CASSQDVGGASGANVLTF.

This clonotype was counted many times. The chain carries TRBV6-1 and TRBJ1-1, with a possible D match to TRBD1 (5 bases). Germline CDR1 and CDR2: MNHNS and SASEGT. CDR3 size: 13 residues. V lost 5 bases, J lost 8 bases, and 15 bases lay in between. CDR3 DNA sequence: TGTGCCAGCAGTTCAGGGAGGCACGAGGAAGCTTTCTTT. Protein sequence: CASSSGRHEEAFF.

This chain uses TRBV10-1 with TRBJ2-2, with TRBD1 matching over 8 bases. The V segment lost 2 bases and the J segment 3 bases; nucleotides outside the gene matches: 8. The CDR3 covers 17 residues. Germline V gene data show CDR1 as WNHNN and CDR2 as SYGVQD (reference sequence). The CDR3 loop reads CASSEALTGADTGELFF. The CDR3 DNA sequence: TGCGCCAGCAGTGAGGCATTGACAGGGGCTGACACCGGGGAGCTGTTTTTT.

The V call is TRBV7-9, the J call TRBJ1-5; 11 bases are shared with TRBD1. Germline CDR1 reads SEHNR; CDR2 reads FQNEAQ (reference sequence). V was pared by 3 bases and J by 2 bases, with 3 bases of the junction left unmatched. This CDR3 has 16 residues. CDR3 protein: CASSLGQGGRNQPQHF. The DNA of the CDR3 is TGTGCCAGCAGCTTGGGACAGGGGGGACGCAATCAGCCCCAGCATTTT.

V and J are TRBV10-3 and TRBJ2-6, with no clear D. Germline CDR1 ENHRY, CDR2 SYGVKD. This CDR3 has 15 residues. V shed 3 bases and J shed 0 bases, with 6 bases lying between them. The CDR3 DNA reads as TGTGCCATCAGTGACGAAAACTCTGGGGCCAACGTCCTGACTTTC. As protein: CAISDENSGANVLTF.

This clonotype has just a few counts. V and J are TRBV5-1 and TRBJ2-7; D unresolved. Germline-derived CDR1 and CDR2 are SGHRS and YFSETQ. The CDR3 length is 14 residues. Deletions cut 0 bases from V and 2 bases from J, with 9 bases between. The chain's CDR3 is CASSLAVGTYEQYF. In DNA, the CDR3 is TGCGCCAGCAGCTTGGCCGTAGGGACCTACGAGCAGTACTTC.

This CDR3 reads CAWSVQRAGANVLTF. CDR3 DNA sequence: TGTGCCTGGAGTGTACAAAGGGCTGGGGCCAACGTCCTGACTTTC. The gene calls are TRBV30 and TRBJ2-6; no definite D call. Trimming stripped 0 bases from V and 2 bases from J, with 8 bases between. Per the germline V gene, CDR1 is GTSNPN and CDR2 is SVGIG (reference sequence). This CDR3 contains 15 residues.

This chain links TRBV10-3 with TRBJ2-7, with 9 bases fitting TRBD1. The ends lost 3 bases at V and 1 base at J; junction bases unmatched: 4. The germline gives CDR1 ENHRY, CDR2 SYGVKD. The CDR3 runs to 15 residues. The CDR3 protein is CAISDPTGGSYEQYF. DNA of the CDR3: TGTGCCATCAGTGACCCGACAGGGGGGTCCTACGAGCAGTACTTC.

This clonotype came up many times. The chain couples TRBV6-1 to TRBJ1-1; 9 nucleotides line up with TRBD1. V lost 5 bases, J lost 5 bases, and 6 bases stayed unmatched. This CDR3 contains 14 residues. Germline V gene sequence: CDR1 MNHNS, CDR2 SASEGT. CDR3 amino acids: CASSLDRGITEAFF. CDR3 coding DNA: TGTGCCAGCAGTTTAGACAGGGGGATAACTGAAGCTTTCTTT.

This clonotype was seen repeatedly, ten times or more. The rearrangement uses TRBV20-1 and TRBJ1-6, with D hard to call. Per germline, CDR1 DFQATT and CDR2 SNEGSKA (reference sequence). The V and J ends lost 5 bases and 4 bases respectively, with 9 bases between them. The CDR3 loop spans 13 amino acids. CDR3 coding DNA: TGCAGTGCTGGACCGTCTTATAATTCACCCCTCCACTTT. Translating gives CSAGPSYNSPLHF.

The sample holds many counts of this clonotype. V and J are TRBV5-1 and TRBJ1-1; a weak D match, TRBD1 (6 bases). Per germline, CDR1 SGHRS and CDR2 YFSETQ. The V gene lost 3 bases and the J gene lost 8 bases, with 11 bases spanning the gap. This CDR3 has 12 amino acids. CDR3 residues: CASSSLDREAFF. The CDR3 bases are TGCGCCAGCAGCTCCTTGGACAGAGAAGCTTTCTTT.

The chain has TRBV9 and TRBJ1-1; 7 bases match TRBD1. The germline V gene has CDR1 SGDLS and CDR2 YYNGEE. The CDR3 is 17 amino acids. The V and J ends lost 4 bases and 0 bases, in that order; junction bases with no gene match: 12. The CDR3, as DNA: TGTGCCAGCAGCTTGGAGGACAGGATCATAATGAACACTGAAGCTTTCTTT. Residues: CASSLEDRIIMNTEAFF.

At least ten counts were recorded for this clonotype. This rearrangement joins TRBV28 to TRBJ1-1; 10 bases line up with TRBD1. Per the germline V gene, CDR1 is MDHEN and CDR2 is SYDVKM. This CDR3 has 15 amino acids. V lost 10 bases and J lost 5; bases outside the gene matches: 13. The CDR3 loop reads CATSGTGARRTEAFF. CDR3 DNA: TGTGCCACCTCCGGGACAGGGGCTAGGAGGACTGAAGCTTTCTTT.

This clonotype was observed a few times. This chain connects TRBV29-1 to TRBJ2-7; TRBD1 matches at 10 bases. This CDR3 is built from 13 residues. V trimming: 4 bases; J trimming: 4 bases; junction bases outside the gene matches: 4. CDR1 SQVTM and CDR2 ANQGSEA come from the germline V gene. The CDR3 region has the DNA TGCAGCGTTGGGACAGGGGGTTGGTACGAGCAGTACTTC. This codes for CSVGTGGWYEQYF.

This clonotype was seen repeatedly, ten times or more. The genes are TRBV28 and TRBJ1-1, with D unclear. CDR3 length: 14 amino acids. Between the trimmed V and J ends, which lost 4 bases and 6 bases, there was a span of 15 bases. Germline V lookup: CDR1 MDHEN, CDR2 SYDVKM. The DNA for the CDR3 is TGTGCCAGCAGTTCCTTTACTGGGAGTCCTGAAGCTTTCTTT. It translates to CASSSFTGSPEAFF. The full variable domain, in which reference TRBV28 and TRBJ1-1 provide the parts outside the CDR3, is DVKVTQSSRYLVKRTGEKVFLECVQDMDHENMFWYRQDPGLGLRLIYFSYDVKMKEKGDIPEGYSVSREKKERFSLILESASTNQTSMYLCASSSFTGSPEAFFGQGTRLTVV.

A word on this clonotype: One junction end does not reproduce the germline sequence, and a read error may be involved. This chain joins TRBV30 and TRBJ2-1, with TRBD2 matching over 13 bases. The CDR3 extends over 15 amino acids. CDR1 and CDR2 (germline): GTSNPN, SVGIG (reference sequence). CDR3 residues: CARSGTSGKIYEQFF. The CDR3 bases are TGTGCCCGGAGTGGGACTAGCGGGAAAATTTATGAGCAGTTCTTC. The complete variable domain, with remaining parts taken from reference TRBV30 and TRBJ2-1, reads SQTIHQWPATLVQPVGSPLSLECTVEGTSNPNLYWYRQAAGRGLQLLFYSVGIGQISSEVPQNLSASRPQDRQFILSSKKLLLSDSGFYLCARSGTSGKIYEQFFGPGTRLTVL.

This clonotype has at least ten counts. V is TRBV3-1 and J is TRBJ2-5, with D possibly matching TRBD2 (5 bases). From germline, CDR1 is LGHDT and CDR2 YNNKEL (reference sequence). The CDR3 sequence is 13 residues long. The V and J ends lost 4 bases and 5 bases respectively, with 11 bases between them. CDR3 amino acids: CASSPGQRETQYF. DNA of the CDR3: TGTGCCAGCAGCCCTGGCCAGCGGGAGACCCAGTACTTC.

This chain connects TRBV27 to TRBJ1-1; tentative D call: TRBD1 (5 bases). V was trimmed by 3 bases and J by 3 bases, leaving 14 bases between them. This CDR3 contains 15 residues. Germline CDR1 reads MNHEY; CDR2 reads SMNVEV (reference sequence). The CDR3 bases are TGTGCCAGCAGTTTGACAGCCGGCGCCCACACTGAAGCTTTCTTT. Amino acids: CASSLTAGAHTEAFF.

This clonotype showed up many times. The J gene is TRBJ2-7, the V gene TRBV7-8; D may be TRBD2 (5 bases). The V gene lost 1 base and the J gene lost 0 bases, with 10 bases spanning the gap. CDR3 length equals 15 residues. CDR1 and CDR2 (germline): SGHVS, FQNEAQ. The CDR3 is CASSLGTSNSYEQYF. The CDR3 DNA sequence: TGTGCCAGCAGCTTAGGGACTTCAAACTCCTACGAGCAGTACTTC.